This TCR beta chain was retrieved from a study of spatial heterogeneity in lung cancer. The study's findings and limits: Counts of expanded intratumoral alpha and beta TCRs tracked tumor mutation counts.

TCRdb independently ran MiXCR on the 5' RACE reads; one entry per CDR3 protein. This table holds about 1,300 distinct CDR3 sequences, 4.5% to 6% found once. The germline gives CDR1 MDHEN, CDR2 SYDVKM. Trimming cost V 4 bases and J 5 bases; bases outside gene matches: 13. This CDR3 contains 16 residues. The time point denotes: sample taken at primary tumor resection. By sample fraction, this clonotype is large. Its antigen is not known. This clonotype was sampled from a male donor with early-stage non-small cell lung cancer. This specimen was lung tumor tissue, taken at surgery. The chain uses TRBV28 and TRBJ2-7; 8 positions agree with TRBD2. The CDR3 region has the DNA TGTGCCAGCAGTTCCCGGGACTGGCGGGAGGTTAACGAGCAGTACTTC. Translation: CASSSRDWREVNEQYF.